A selection of T cell receptor beta chains follows, all from one sample in a study of OX40 agonist ivuxolimab in advanced cancers. Some clones are missing from TCRdb's copy, which holds only in-frame ones; the method was immunoSEQ multiplex PCR. Of about 79,000 clones in the sample, approximately 86% were seen once. The sequenced sample was CD4+ or CD8+ T cells sorted from blood, obtained in a trial of the OX40 agonist ivuxolimab. These TCRs come from an adult with an advanced solid tumor such as melanoma, head and neck, liver or kidney cancer. The CDR3 runs from the conserved cysteine through the conserved F or W. The order of the fields is V gene, J gene, clone size, CDR3 length, D gene, CDR3 DNA, CDR3 protein. A D gene is named only where the DNA matches it firmly. Expanded clones are given a class, and other clones once, few, many or no size at all.

v_call: TRBV4-1
j_call: TRBJ2-2
clone_size: -
cdr3_length: 15
d_call: -
cdr3_nt: TGCGCCAGCAGCCCACAGGGACTGAACACCGGGGAGCTGTTTTTT
cdr3_aa: CASSPQGLNTGELFF

v_call: TRBV5-1
j_call: TRBJ1-6
clone_size: -
cdr3_length: 15
d_call: TRBD1
cdr3_nt: TGCGCCAGCAGCCAAGGGACAGAGCGTAATTCACCCCTCCACTTT
cdr3_aa: CASSQGTERNSPLHF

v_call: TRBV5-1
j_call: TRBJ2-7
clone_size: -
cdr3_length: 16
d_call: TRBD2
cdr3_nt: TGCGCCAGCAGCATGACTCTAGCGGGAGAGGTTCACGAGCAGTACTTC
cdr3_aa: CASSMTLAGEVHEQYF

v_call: TRBV4-1
j_call: TRBJ1-4
clone_size: -
cdr3_length: 15
d_call: -
cdr3_nt: TGCGCCAGCAGCCAAGATCCTCGTCCTAATGAAAAACTGTTTTTT
cdr3_aa: CASSQDPRPNEKLFF

v_call: TRBV7-3
j_call: TRBJ2-7
clone_size: -
cdr3_length: 14
d_call: -
cdr3_nt: TGTGCCAGCAGCGCAAATACCGGGACGAACGAGCAGTACTTC
cdr3_aa: CASSANTGTNEQYF

v_call: TRBV11-2
j_call: TRBJ1-3
clone_size: -
cdr3_length: 17
d_call: -
cdr3_nt: TGTGCCAGCAGCTTGGGGTTGAGAGGGGTATCCGGAAACACCATATATTTT
cdr3_aa: CASSLGLRGVSGNTIYF

v_call: TRBV4-2
j_call: TRBJ1-6
clone_size: -
cdr3_length: 14
d_call: TRBD1
cdr3_nt: TGTGCCAGCAGCGGCCAGGGGGCTAATTCACCCCTCCACTTT
cdr3_aa: CASSGQGANSPLHF

v_call: TRBV7-2
j_call: TRBJ2-5
clone_size: -
cdr3_length: 14
d_call: -
cdr3_nt: TGTGCCAGCAGCTTAGTGCAGAATCAAGAGACCCAGTACTTC
cdr3_aa: CASSLVQNQETQYF

v_call: TRBV28
j_call: TRBJ1-3
clone_size: -
cdr3_length: 15
d_call: -
cdr3_nt: TGTGCCAGCAGTTTCTATTACTCCTCTGGAAACACCATATATTTT
cdr3_aa: CASSFYYSSGNTIYF

v_call: TRBV19
j_call: TRBJ2-7
clone_size: -
cdr3_length: 12
d_call: -
cdr3_nt: TGTGCCAGTAACCGTGGAAGTGGCGAGCAGTACTTC
cdr3_aa: CASNRGSGEQYF

v_call: TRBV10-1
j_call: TRBJ2-5
clone_size: -
cdr3_length: 17
d_call: TRBD2
cdr3_nt: TGCGCCATCAAGGTCGGGAGGAGCCCTACTCGAGGAGAGACCCAGTACTTC
cdr3_aa: CAIKVGRSPTRGETQYF

v_call: TRBV5-1
j_call: TRBJ2-7
clone_size: -
cdr3_length: 15
d_call: -
cdr3_nt: TGCGCCAGCAGCCTGGGGCAGGGGAGGGGCTACGAGCAGTACTTC
cdr3_aa: CASSLGQGRGYEQYF

v_call: TRBV29-1
j_call: TRBJ2-7
clone_size: -
cdr3_length: 16
d_call: TRBD2
cdr3_nt: TGCAGCGTTGAATCCACCTCTAGCGGGCTAACCTACGAGCAGTACTTC
cdr3_aa: CSVESTSSGLTYEQYF

v_call: TRBV4-3
j_call: TRBJ1-3
clone_size: -
cdr3_length: 16
d_call: -
cdr3_nt: TGCGCCAGCAGCCAAGTAGGACACCTAACTGGAAACACCATATATTTT
cdr3_aa: CASSQVGHLTGNTIYF

v_call: TRBV10-1
j_call: TRBJ2-5
clone_size: -
cdr3_length: 15
d_call: TRBD1
cdr3_nt: TGCGCCAGCAGTGAAGGGACAGGGGTGCAAGAGACCCAGTACTTC
cdr3_aa: CASSEGTGVQETQYF

v_call: TRBV7-6
j_call: TRBJ1-1
clone_size: -
cdr3_length: 13
d_call: -
cdr3_nt: TGTGCCATCTCGGACAGAGGGAACACTGAAGCTTTCTTT
cdr3_aa: CAISDRGNTEAFF

v_call: TRBV30
j_call: TRBJ2-1
clone_size: once
cdr3_length: 14
d_call: TRBD2
cdr3_nt: TGTGCCTGGACTAGCGGGAGCGGGGTCAATGAGCAGTTCTTC
cdr3_aa: CAWTSGSGVNEQFF

v_call: TRBV15
j_call: TRBJ2-1
clone_size: -
cdr3_length: 14
d_call: TRBD1
cdr3_nt: TGTGCCACCAGCAGAGAACAGGGGGCCAATGAGCAGTTCTTC
cdr3_aa: CATSREQGANEQFF

v_call: TRBV7-9
j_call: TRBJ2-1
clone_size: -
cdr3_length: 15
d_call: TRBD2
cdr3_nt: TGTGCCAGCAGCTTTAGCGCTAGCGGCGACAATGAGCAGTTCTTC
cdr3_aa: CASSFSASGDNEQFF

v_call: TRBV6-5
j_call: TRBJ1-2
clone_size: -
cdr3_length: 15
d_call: -
cdr3_nt: TGTGCCAGCAGTTACTCGTGGGGGTCAGGGTCGGGCTACACCTTC
cdr3_aa: CASSYSWGSGSGYTF

v_call: TRBV2
j_call: TRBJ2-7
clone_size: medium-sized
cdr3_length: 14
d_call: -
cdr3_nt: TGTGCCAGCTCGATGACTAGAACTTCGTCTGAGCAGTACTTC
cdr3_aa: CASSMTRTSSEQYF

v_call: TRBV5-1
j_call: TRBJ2-2
clone_size: -
cdr3_length: 13
d_call: -
cdr3_nt: TGCGCCAGCAGCTTAGGGGGCACCGGGGAGCTGTTTTTT
cdr3_aa: CASSLGGTGELFF

v_call: TRBV11-3
j_call: TRBJ2-3
clone_size: -
cdr3_length: 14
d_call: -
cdr3_nt: TGTGCCAGCAGCTTTTCCTTAGGTTCTTATACGCAGTATTTT
cdr3_aa: CASSFSLGSYTQYF

v_call: TRBV27
j_call: TRBJ2-2
clone_size: -
cdr3_length: 13
d_call: -
cdr3_nt: TGTGCCAGCAGCTATATCAGAACCGGGGAGCTGTTTTTT
cdr3_aa: CASSYIRTGELFF

v_call: TRBV19
j_call: TRBJ2-5
clone_size: -
cdr3_length: 14
d_call: -
cdr3_nt: TGTGCCAGTAGTATAGTGTTGGACCAAGAGACCCAGTACTTC
cdr3_aa: CASSIVLDQETQYF

v_call: TRBV5-1
j_call: TRBJ2-1
clone_size: -
cdr3_length: 15
d_call: -
cdr3_nt: TGCGCCAGCAGCTTGGAATATGGTCCTTACAATGAGCAGTTCTTC
cdr3_aa: CASSLEYGPYNEQFF

v_call: TRBV11-3
j_call: TRBJ2-7
clone_size: -
cdr3_length: 15
d_call: TRBD2
cdr3_nt: TGTGCCAGCAGCTCTACTAGCGGGAACTCCTACGAGCAGTACTTC
cdr3_aa: CASSSTSGNSYEQYF

v_call: TRBV19
j_call: TRBJ1-5
clone_size: -
cdr3_length: 16
d_call: TRBD1
cdr3_nt: TGTGCCAGTAGTTTGGGGACAGGGCCCGTTAATCAGCCCCAGCATTTT
cdr3_aa: CASSLGTGPVNQPQHF

v_call: TRBV5-5
j_call: TRBJ2-7
clone_size: once
cdr3_length: 16
d_call: TRBD1
cdr3_nt: TGTGCCAGCAGCCCCGGTCCGGGACAGGCAACCTACGAGCAGTACTTC
cdr3_aa: CASSPGPGQATYEQYF

v_call: TRBV7-9
j_call: TRBJ2-1
clone_size: -
cdr3_length: 11
d_call: -
cdr3_nt: TGTGCCAGCAGCATGGGCGATGAGCAGTTCTTC
cdr3_aa: CASSMGDEQFF

v_call: TRBV21-1
j_call: TRBJ2-2
clone_size: -
cdr3_length: 17
d_call: -
cdr3_nt: TGTGCCAGCAGCAAAGAAGCTAGCGGGAGTTGCACCGGGGAGCTGTTTTTT
cdr3_aa: CASSKEASGSCTGELFF

v_call: TRBV28
j_call: TRBJ2-7
clone_size: -
cdr3_length: 19
d_call: TRBD2
cdr3_nt: TGTGCCAGCAGTTTATATGATCGGGATACTAGCGGGAGAGACTACGAGCAGTACTTC
cdr3_aa: CASSLYDRDTSGRDYEQYF

v_call: TRBV28
j_call: TRBJ2-7
clone_size: -
cdr3_length: 14
d_call: TRBD1
cdr3_nt: TGTGCCAGCAGCCCGGGACAGGGGAGCTACGAGCAGTACTTC
cdr3_aa: CASSPGQGSYEQYF

v_call: TRBV28
j_call: TRBJ2-7
clone_size: -
cdr3_length: 13
d_call: TRBD1
cdr3_nt: TGTGCCAGCAGACCGACAGGGGGCCCCGAGCAGTACTTC
cdr3_aa: CASRPTGGPEQYF

v_call: TRBV5-8
j_call: TRBJ2-3
clone_size: -
cdr3_length: 14
d_call: -
cdr3_nt: TGTGCCAGCAGTTCCCGGTCATTCACAGATACGCAGTATTTT
cdr3_aa: CASSSRSFTDTQYF

v_call: TRBV7-2
j_call: TRBJ2-3
clone_size: -
cdr3_length: 15
d_call: TRBD1
cdr3_nt: TGTGCCAGCAGAAAAGGGGGCCAGAGCACAGATACGCAGTATTTT
cdr3_aa: CASRKGGQSTDTQYF

v_call: TRBV6-6
j_call: TRBJ2-4
clone_size: once
cdr3_length: 15
d_call: -
cdr3_nt: TGTGCCAGCAGTTCCCGGGGACTCTCCAAAAACATTCAGTACTTC
cdr3_aa: CASSSRGLSKNIQYF

v_call: TRBV7-2
j_call: TRBJ1-6
clone_size: once
cdr3_length: 15
d_call: -
cdr3_nt: TGTGCCAGCAGAAACAGACCCCGACGGGATTCACCCCTCCACTTT
cdr3_aa: CASRNRPRRDSPLHF

v_call: TRBV7-3
j_call: TRBJ2-3
clone_size: -
cdr3_length: 15
d_call: TRBD2
cdr3_nt: TGTGCCAGCAGCTCCGGACTAGCGAGGACAGATACGCAGTATTTT
cdr3_aa: CASSSGLARTDTQYF

v_call: TRBV7-2
j_call: TRBJ2-7
clone_size: -
cdr3_length: 13
d_call: -
cdr3_nt: TGTGCCAGCAGCTTCGAACGATCCTACGAGCAGTACTTC
cdr3_aa: CASSFERSYEQYF

v_call: TRBV19
j_call: TRBJ1-1
clone_size: -
cdr3_length: 16
d_call: -
cdr3_nt: TGTGCCAGTCGGACTTTAAAGGGAGTCGATAACACTGAAGCTTTCTTT
cdr3_aa: CASRTLKGVDNTEAFF

v_call: TRBV11-3
j_call: TRBJ2-7
clone_size: -
cdr3_length: 14
d_call: TRBD1
cdr3_nt: TGTGCCAGCAGCTATCAGGGGGCGGCAGTCGAGCAGTACTTC
cdr3_aa: CASSYQGAAVEQYF

v_call: TRBV7-9
j_call: TRBJ1-3
clone_size: -
cdr3_length: 19
d_call: TRBD1
cdr3_nt: TGTGCCAGCAGCACCCGGGACAGCATCTCCTATATCTCTGGAAACACCATATATTTT
cdr3_aa: CASSTRDSISYISGNTIYF

v_call: TRBV4-3
j_call: TRBJ1-3
clone_size: -
cdr3_length: 14
d_call: -
cdr3_nt: TGCGCCAGCAGCAAAGGGGGGTCCGGAAACACCATATATTTT
cdr3_aa: CASSKGGSGNTIYF

v_call: TRBV6-5
j_call: TRBJ1-5
clone_size: few
cdr3_length: 14
d_call: -
cdr3_nt: TGTGCCAGCAGTCCCTCGGGACGCAATCAGCCCCAGCATTTT
cdr3_aa: CASSPSGRNQPQHF

v_call: TRBV9
j_call: TRBJ2-2
clone_size: -
cdr3_length: 16
d_call: -
cdr3_nt: TGTGCCAGCAGCGTTGGTTTAGGCGGGACTGGCGGGGAGCTGTTTTTT
cdr3_aa: CASSVGLGGTGGELFF

v_call: TRBV7-9
j_call: TRBJ2-2
clone_size: -
cdr3_length: 13
d_call: -
cdr3_nt: TGTGCCAGCAGACCAACAGGGACCGGGGAGCTGTTTTTT
cdr3_aa: CASRPTGTGELFF

v_call: TRBV27
j_call: TRBJ2-7
clone_size: -
cdr3_length: 17
d_call: TRBD1
cdr3_nt: TGTGCCAGCAGTTTCTTTCTAGACCGGGACAGGGGCCACGAGCAGTACTTC
cdr3_aa: CASSFFLDRDRGHEQYF

v_call: TRBV4-1
j_call: TRBJ1-1
clone_size: -
cdr3_length: 15
d_call: TRBD1
cdr3_nt: TGCGCCAGCAGCCAGGCGAGGACAGGCGACACTGAAGCTTTCTTT
cdr3_aa: CASSQARTGDTEAFF

v_call: TRBV7-8
j_call: TRBJ2-5
clone_size: -
cdr3_length: 14
d_call: -
cdr3_nt: TGTGCCAGCAGCTTAGCGCACAGACAAGAGACCCAGTACTTC
cdr3_aa: CASSLAHRQETQYF